What follows describes a single T cell receptor (beta chain). Antigen: not known. This sample was taken from a study of OX40 agonist ivuxolimab in advanced cancers. For the study at large: Males comprised approximately 81% of the group, whose mean age was approximately 61 years (range about 20 to 79).

The repertoire was sequenced with immunoSEQ multiplex PCR; TCRdb's copy has only in-frame clones and lacks some. This sample has 40,000 to 45,000 clones, with about 87% found just once. Findings of the study overall: Expanded clones belonging to CD8+ T cells outnumbered, on average, those of CD4+.

The length of the CDR3 is 13 residues. This clonotype was obtained from an adult with an advanced solid tumor such as melanoma, head and neck, liver or kidney cancer. Source: CD4+ or CD8+ T cells sorted from blood, taken in a trial of the OX40 agonist ivuxolimab. The chain uses TRBV12-2 and TRBJ1-1. TRBV12-2 is an annotated pseudogene. CDR3 protein: CASRLGNRAAAFF. In DNA, the CDR3 is TGTGCAAGTCGCTTAGGTAATAGGGCCGCGGCTTTCTTT.